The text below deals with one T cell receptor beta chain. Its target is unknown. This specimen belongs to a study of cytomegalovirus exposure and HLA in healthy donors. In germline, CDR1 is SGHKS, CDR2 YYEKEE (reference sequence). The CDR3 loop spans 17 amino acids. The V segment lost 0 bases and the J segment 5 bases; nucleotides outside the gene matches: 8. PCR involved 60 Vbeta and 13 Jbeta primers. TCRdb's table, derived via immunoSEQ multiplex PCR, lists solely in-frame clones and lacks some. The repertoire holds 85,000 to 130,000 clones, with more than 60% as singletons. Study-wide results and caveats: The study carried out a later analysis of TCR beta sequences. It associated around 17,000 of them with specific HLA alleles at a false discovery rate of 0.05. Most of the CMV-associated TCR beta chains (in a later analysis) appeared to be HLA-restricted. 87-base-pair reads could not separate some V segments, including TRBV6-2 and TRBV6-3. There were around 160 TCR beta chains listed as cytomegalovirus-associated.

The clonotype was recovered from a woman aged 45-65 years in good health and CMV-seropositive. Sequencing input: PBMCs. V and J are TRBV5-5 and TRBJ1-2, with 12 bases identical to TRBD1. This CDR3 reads CASSLGDRGLGLYGYTF. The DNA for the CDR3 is TGTGCCAGCAGCTTGGGGGACAGGGGGCTGGGTTTGTATGGCTACACCTTC.